These 11 T cell receptor beta chains were sequenced from one sample in a study of T cells in tumors after PD-1 blockade. Only in-frame clones appear in the TCRdb table, and some are missing; sequencing was by immunoSEQ multiplex PCR. The data contain roughly 59,000 clones, just under 80% of them singletons. The specimen comprised PBMCs, sampled before anti-PD-1 treatment. These receptors were taken from a human donor with basal cell carcinoma.

In this sample, this clone turned up a few times. The chain carries TRBV5-4 and TRBJ2-7, with D uncertain. V gave up 0 bases and J gave up 4 bases, with 8 bases separating them. The germline gives CDR1 SGHNT, CDR2 YYREEE (reference sequence). This CDR3 contains 13 residues. DNA for the CDR3: TGTGCCAGCAGCTTGGCCGTGGAGTACGAGCAGTACTTC. Amino acid sequence: CASSLAVEYEQYF.

The table lists this clone with a few counts. V usage is TRBV6-5 and J usage is TRBJ2-2; 8 bases map to TRBD1. Germline V gives CDR1 MNHEY, CDR2 SVGAGI. The CDR3 runs to 14 residues. V shed 10 bases and J 6 bases; nucleotides not matched to a gene: 10. The CDR3 spells CAIRGQGWAGELFF. The CDR3 coding sequence is TGTGCCATCAGAGGACAGGGTTGGGCCGGGGAGCTGTTTTTT.

This chain joins TRBV6-5 and TRBJ1-6; the D gene is possibly TRBD1 (6 bases). V gave up 8 bases and J gave up 8 bases, with 13 bases separating them. Germline CDR1 MNHEY, CDR2 SVGAGI. The CDR3 has 13 amino acids. The DNA for the CDR3 is TGTGCCAGCCTGGACAGAATGGATTCACCCCTCCACTTT. Translated, it gives CASLDRMDSPLHF.

The chain uses TRBV5-6 and TRBJ1-3, with D unresolved. The CDR3 is 15 amino acids. Germline values: CDR1 SGHDT, CDR2 YYEEEE. The ends were cut back, 4 bases at V and 4 bases at J, with 15 bases in the middle. CDR3 DNA: TGTGCCAGCAGCCCGGCGGGCAGTGCCGGAAACACCATATATTTT. This gives the protein CASSPAGSAGNTIYF.

V and J are TRBV5-1 and TRBJ1-1, with no clear D. Trimming pared 4 bases from V and 1 base from J, leaving 14 bases between. Germline lookup yields CDR1 SGHRS and CDR2 YFSETQ. The CDR3 loop spans 15 amino acids. The CDR3 nucleotides are TGCGCCAGCAGCACCTCAAGAGGGAAGAACACTGAAGCTTTCTTT. Its translation: CASSTSRGKNTEAFF.

The chain links TRBV19 to TRBJ1-1; no firm D call. This CDR3 comprises 13 residues. The V end lost 2 bases, the J end lost 8 bases, and 12 bases lay between the germline ends. CDR1 is LNHDA, CDR2 SQIVND, per germline (reference sequence). The CDR3 nucleotides are TGTGCCAGTAGTATATCCACTGGCAGGGAAGCTTTCTTT. This codes for CASSISTGREAFF.

The sample holds one count of this clone. The rearrangement joins TRBV5-1 to TRBJ1-1; possibly TRBD1 for D (5 bases). Trimming stripped 1 base from V and 0 bases from J, with 19 bases between. The CDR3 has 18 amino acids. Germline-derived CDR1 and CDR2 are SGHRS and YFSETQ. CDR3 loop: CASSLRGQNPKMNTEAFF. In DNA form, the CDR3 reads TGCGCCAGCAGCTTGAGGGGTCAAAACCCGAAGATGAACACTGAAGCTTTCTTT.

This chain joins TRBV7-8 and TRBJ2-1; TRBD2 aligns across 8 bases. The CDR3 extends over 19 amino acids. The V and J ends lost 5 bases and 3 bases, in that order; junction bases with no gene match: 18. Germline values: CDR1 SGHVS, CDR2 FQNEAQ. CDR3 loop: CASSIPGFGRGAIYNEQFF. CDR3 coding DNA: TGTGCCAGCAGCATACCGGGATTCGGGCGGGGGGCAATCTACAATGAGCAGTTCTTC. Together with reference TRBV7-8 and TRBJ2-1, the CDR3 gives the full variable domain: GAGVSQSPRYKVAKRGQDVALRCDPISGHVSLFWYQQALGQGPEFLTYFQNEAQLDKSGLPSDRFFAERPEGSVSTLKIQRTQQEDSAVYLCASSIPGFGRGAIYNEQFFGPGTRLTVL.

The chain links TRBV5-1 to TRBJ2-5; the D gene could be TRBD1 or TRBD2 (6 bases each). V lost 1 base and J 2 bases, leaving 12 bases between the germline ends. The CDR3 contains 15 residues. The V gene's germline CDR1 is SGHRS and CDR2 YFSETQ. Here the CDR3 reads CASSLSEGVQETQYF. CDR3 DNA sequence: TGCGCCAGCAGCTTGTCGGAGGGGGTTCAAGAGACCCAGTACTTC.

The chain couples TRBV30 to TRBJ2-2; D remains unclear. The CDR3 consists of 15 residues. The germline gives CDR1 GTSNPN, CDR2 SVGIG (reference sequence). V was cut by 2 bases and J by 0 bases, with 10 bases left in between. CDR3 in DNA: TGTGCCTGGAGTTCTGGCGGAACGAACACCGGGGAGCTGTTTTTT. It codes for CAWSSGGTNTGELFF.

The CDR3: CASSSSGGGNIQYF. CDR3 sequence (DNA): TGTGCCAGCAGCTCCTCGGGGGGGGGAAACATTCAGTACTTC. The chain is built from TRBV7-8 and TRBJ2-4; TRBD2 agrees at 8 bases. Looked up from germline, CDR1 is SGHVS and CDR2 is FQNEAQ. CDR3 length: 14 amino acids. With 4 bases clipped from V and 6 bases from J, the junction kept 5 bases outside the gene matches. Using reference TRBV7-8 and TRBJ2-4 for the parts outside the CDR3, the full variable domain is GAGVSQSPRYKVAKRGQDVALRCDPISGHVSLFWYQQALGQGPEFLTYFQNEAQLDKSGLPSDRFFAERPEGSVSTLKIQRTQQEDSAVYLCASSSSGGGNIQYFGAGTRLSVL.